The 20 T cell receptor beta chains given below trace back to one sample, sequenced in a study of naive and memory T cell subsets. The beta constant-region primer was an equimolar mix of two oligonucleotides covering TRBC1 and TRBC2. MiXCR was run by TCRdb on the UMI-ligation and nested PCR reads, yielding one entry per CDR3 protein. This table has roughly 31,000 distinct CDR3 sequences, about 10% appearing once. Input material: effector memory CD4+ T cells from blood. Subset of the sample: effector memory, CD45RA- CD27-. These receptor sequences come from a human donor in good health.

This clonotype was observed a handful of times. CDR3 sequence reads: CSASLGGQGRDEQYF. The CDR3 bases are TGCAGTGCTTCTCTGGGGGGGCAGGGTCGAGACGAGCAGTACTTC. This chain links TRBV20-1 with TRBJ2-7; D may be TRBD2 (7 bases). This CDR3 is built from 15 residues. Looked up from germline, CDR1 is DFQATT and CDR2 is SNEGSKA (reference sequence). The V gene lost 5 bases and the J gene lost 5 bases, with 22 bases spanning the gap.

In its sample, this clonotype was seen a few times. The chain carries TRBV4-2 and TRBJ2-7, with 9 bases lining up with TRBD1. CDR1 LGHNA and CDR2 YNFKEQ come from the germline V gene. The CDR3 is 14 residues long. The ends lost 3 bases at V and 4 bases at J; junction bases unmatched: 4. CDR3 nucleotides: TGTGCCAGCAGCCAGCCGGGACAGGGTTACGAGCAGTACTTC. Amino acid sequence: CASSQPGQGYEQYF.

This clonotype has a handful of counts. The chain employs TRBV19 and TRBJ1-3; maybe TRBD1 (6 bases). From germline, CDR1 is LNHDA and CDR2 SQIVND (reference sequence). CDR3 length equals 17 residues. Trimming took off 7 bases at V and 0 bases at J, with 19 bases between the two ends. The CDR3 nucleotides read TGTGCCAGTACCTACCGACAGGTGAAGGGCTCTGGAAACACCATATATTTT. Amino acids: CASTYRQVKGSGNTIYF.

The chain combines TRBV20-1 with TRBJ2-3; D gene unclear. The CDR3 sequence is 14 residues long. V was cut by 0 bases and J by 6 bases, with 13 bases left in between. Germline CDR1 and CDR2: DFQATT and SNEGSKA (reference sequence). CDR3 in amino acids: CSARDGAAWDTQYF. In DNA, the CDR3 is TGCAGTGCTAGAGATGGTGCCGCCTGGGATACGCAGTATTTT.

The table lists this clonotype with many counts. This sequence joins TRBV27 and TRBJ2-7; 11 nucleotides agree with TRBD2. This CDR3 comprises 16 residues. Germline assignment: CDR1 MNHEY and CDR2 SMNVEV (reference sequence). The trim removed 4 bases at V and 1 base at J, leaving 6 bases unmatched. Written as DNA, the CDR3 is TGTGCCAGCAGTTCCGGGACTAGCGGACATTCCTACGAGCAGTACTTC. It codes for CASSSGTSGHSYEQYF.

The J gene is TRBJ1-1, the V gene TRBV13; 8 positions match TRBD1. Germline CDR1 PRHDT, CDR2 FYEKMQ (reference sequence). CDR3 length equals 13 residues. The V gene end was trimmed by 5 bases and the J gene end by 3 bases; junction bases not matched to a gene: 2. The CDR3 spells CASSRQGYTEAFF. CDR3 DNA sequence: TGTGCCAGCAGCCGACAGGGGTACACTGAAGCTTTCTTT.

The chain uses TRBV5-1 and TRBJ2-1; 8 bases agree with TRBD1. Losses at the gene ends were 4 bases for V and 0 bases for J; bases not matched to a gene: 3. This CDR3 region has 15 residues. Germline-derived CDR1 and CDR2 are SGHRS and YFSETQ. The CDR3 DNA follows: TGCGCCAGCAGCAGCGGACAGGGCTCCTACAATGAGCAGTTCTTC. Protein: CASSSGQGSYNEQFF.

This rearrangement joins TRBV2 to TRBJ1-5, with D possibly matching TRBD1 (5 bases). Germline CDR1 SNHLY, CDR2 FYNNEI. Trimming stripped 4 bases from V and 7 bases from J, with 11 bases between. The CDR3 is 13 amino acids. The CDR3 DNA is TGTGCCAGCAGTGTAGGGACGAGGCAGCCCCAGCATTTT. Residues: CASSVGTRQPQHF.

This sequence joins TRBV7-9 and TRBJ1-5; 8 bases line up with TRBD1. The V segment lost 3 bases and the J segment 1 base; nucleotides outside the gene matches: 14. This CDR3 is built from 19 residues. CDR1 is SEHNR, CDR2 FQNEAQ, per germline (reference sequence). Here the CDR3 DNA reads TGTGCCAGCAGCTTTTACCGGGCCACAGGGGGTAAAAGCAATCAGCCCCAGCATTTT. It codes for CASSFYRATGGKSNQPQHF.

The table lists this clonotype with many counts. The rearrangement joins TRBV25-1 to TRBJ2-1, with D possibly being TRBD1 (6 bases). The CDR3 is 17 residues long. Trimming took off 1 base at V and 1 base at J, with 14 bases between the two ends. CDR1 and CDR2 from the germline V gene are MGHDK and SYGVNS. The CDR3 bases are TGTGCCAGCAGTGAATTGGTGGGCAGGGGTTCCTACAATGAGCAGTTCTTC. Its protein is CASSELVGRGSYNEQFF.

This clonotype is medium-sized within its sample. CDR3 amino acids: CSAPAPGPGVTEAFF. CDR3 in DNA: TGCAGTGCACCCGCACCAGGGCCTGGTGTAACTGAAGCTTTCTTT. J is TRBJ1-1 and V is TRBV20-1; weak D call: TRBD1 (5 bases). CDR1 DFQATT and CDR2 SNEGSKA come from the germline V gene (reference sequence). V was clipped by 6 bases and J by 5 bases, with 22 bases between them. The CDR3 is made up of 15 amino acids.

In this sample, this clonotype turned up a few times. This sequence joins TRBV9 and TRBJ2-2; 7 bases agree with TRBD2. The V segment lost 4 bases and the J segment 1 base; nucleotides outside the gene matches: 4. This CDR3 is 15 amino acids long. CDR1 is SGDLS, CDR2 YYNGEE, per germline. CDR3 sequence: CASSSQRGNTGELFF. The CDR3 DNA reads TGTGCCAGCAGCTCCCAGCGGGGGAACACCGGGGAGCTGTTTTTT.

This clonotype was detected a few times. V and J are TRBV27 and TRBJ2-2; TRBD2 aligns across 10 bases. The CDR3 loop spans 15 amino acids. Germline V gene data show CDR1 as MNHEY and CDR2 as SMNVEV (reference sequence). V lost 10 bases to trimming and J lost 4 bases; unmatched junction nucleotides: 9. CDR3 nucleotides: TGTGCCACGAGCTGGGCTAGCGGGAGCACCGGGGAGCTGTTTTTT. Translated, it gives CATSWASGSTGELFF.

This clonotype appeared a few times. V gene TRBV5-1 combines with J gene TRBJ2-5, with D unclear. This CDR3 has 15 residues. Trimming stripped 0 bases from V and 5 bases from J, with 14 bases between. Germline CDR1 is SGHRS and CDR2 is YFSETQ. CDR3 loop: CASSLAGLTTETQYF. For the CDR3, the DNA is TGCGCCAGCAGCTTGGCCGGTCTGACAACGGAGACCCAGTACTTC.

The chain uses TRBV7-2 and TRBJ2-3; D uncertain. The CDR3 is 14 residues long. The germline V and J ends were trimmed by 0 bases and 5 bases, with 9 bases remaining between them. Germline CDR1 and CDR2: SGHTA and FQGNSA. CDR3 nucleotides: TGTGCCAGCAGCTTAGCCTGGCGGAGAGATACGCAGTATTTT. It translates to CASSLAWRRDTQYF.

This CDR3 is CASSLLGSGGNTLAKNIQYF. The CDR3 region has the DNA TGTGCCAGCAGCCTACTGGGAAGCGGGGGCAATACCTTAGCCAAAAACATTCAGTACTTC. The chain carries TRBV7-2 and TRBJ2-4; 8 bases are shared with TRBD2. In germline, CDR1 is SGHTA, CDR2 FQGNSA. There are 20 residues in the CDR3. The V gene end was trimmed by 5 bases and the J gene end by 0 bases; junction bases not matched to a gene: 18.

This clonotype was detected only once. For the CDR3, the DNA is TGTGCCAGCAGTTTAAGCGGTTCGCTGGGGAGCTACGAGCAGTACTTC. Encoded protein: CASSLSGSLGSYEQYF. V is TRBV27 and J is TRBJ2-7, with D possibly being TRBD2 (5 bases). The CDR3 runs to 16 residues. Trimming took 2 bases from V and 3 from J, leaving 17 bases between them. Germline lookup yields CDR1 MNHEY and CDR2 SMNVEV (reference sequence).

This clonotype was seen only a few times. The J gene is TRBJ1-4, the V gene TRBV6-5; D call uncertain. The CDR3 is 13 amino acids. V was trimmed by 5 bases and J by 4 bases, leaving 8 bases between them. Germline CDR1 is MNHEY and CDR2 is SVGAGI. Here the CDR3 DNA reads TGTGCCAGCAGTCCGTGGCTTAATGAAAAACTGTTTTTT. Translated, it gives CASSPWLNEKLFF.

The gene calls are TRBV6-6 and TRBJ1-2; maybe TRBD1 (6 bases). Trimming removed 10 bases at V and 8 bases at J, with 14 bases between. Germline CDR1 is MNHNY and CDR2 is SVGAGI (reference sequence). CDR3 size: 11 residues. The CDR3 DNA follows: TGTGCCACTAGGGGGGCGGGAGGCTACACCTTC. Translating it yields CATRGAGGYTF.

This clonotype was recorded many times. A read error may account for a junction end that differs from germline. The rearrangement joins TRBV4-3 to TRBJ2-3; D is perhaps TRBD2 (5 bases). The length of the CDR3 is 15 residues. Germline loops: CDR1 LGHNA, CDR2 YSLEER. In DNA form, the CDR3 reads TGCGCCAGCAGCCAAGACGCGAGGGCTACCCAGGACCGGTTTTGG. Its translation is CASSQDARATQDRFW.